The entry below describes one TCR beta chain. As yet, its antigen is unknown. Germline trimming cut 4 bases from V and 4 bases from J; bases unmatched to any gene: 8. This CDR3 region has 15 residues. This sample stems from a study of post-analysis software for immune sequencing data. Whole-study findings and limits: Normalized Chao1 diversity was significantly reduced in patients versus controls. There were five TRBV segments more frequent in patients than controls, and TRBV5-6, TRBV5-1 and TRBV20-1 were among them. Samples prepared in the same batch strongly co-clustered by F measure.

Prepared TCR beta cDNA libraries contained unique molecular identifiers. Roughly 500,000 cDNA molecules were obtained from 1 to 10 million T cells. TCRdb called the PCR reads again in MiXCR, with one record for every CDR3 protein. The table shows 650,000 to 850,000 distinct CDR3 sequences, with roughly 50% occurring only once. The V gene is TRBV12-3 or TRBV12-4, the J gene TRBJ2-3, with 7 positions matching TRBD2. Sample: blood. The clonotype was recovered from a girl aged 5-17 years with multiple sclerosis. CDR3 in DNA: TGTGCCAGCAGTTGGCCTAGCGGATTAGCAGATACGCAGTATTTT. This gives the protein CASSWPSGLADTQYF.